This record covers a single T cell receptor beta chain. V was shortened by 6 bases and J by 0 bases, with 19 bases between the two germline ends. The CDR3 spans 17 residues. Germline assignment: CDR1 MNHEY and CDR2 SVGEGT. Original processing notes: Amplification with reference gene primers provided the estimates of nucleated cell counts. TCRdb keeps only in-frame clones here, not all; method: immunoSEQ multiplex PCR. Clone size and the V and J calls come from that table; the DNA yielded D and trimming. The sample yields about 88,000 clones, roughly 85% seen once. This specimen comes from a study of blood T cell repertoires in COVID-19. In the study overall: Spain, Italy and the United States supplied samples that represented acute and convalescent COVID-19. PBMCs, B-cell-depleted T cells, or T cells were the source of the cDNA or gDNA that made up the material.

The chain uses TRBV6-2 or TRBV6-3 and TRBJ2-3; a possible D gene is TRBD1 (6 bases). Sample: peripheral blood. The receptor was derived from a human donor in a cohort sampled during active COVID-19. CDR3: CASSSSNRDTSTDTQYF. The CDR3 bases are TGTGCCAGCAGCTCGTCAAACCGGGACACTAGCACAGATACGCAGTATTTT.